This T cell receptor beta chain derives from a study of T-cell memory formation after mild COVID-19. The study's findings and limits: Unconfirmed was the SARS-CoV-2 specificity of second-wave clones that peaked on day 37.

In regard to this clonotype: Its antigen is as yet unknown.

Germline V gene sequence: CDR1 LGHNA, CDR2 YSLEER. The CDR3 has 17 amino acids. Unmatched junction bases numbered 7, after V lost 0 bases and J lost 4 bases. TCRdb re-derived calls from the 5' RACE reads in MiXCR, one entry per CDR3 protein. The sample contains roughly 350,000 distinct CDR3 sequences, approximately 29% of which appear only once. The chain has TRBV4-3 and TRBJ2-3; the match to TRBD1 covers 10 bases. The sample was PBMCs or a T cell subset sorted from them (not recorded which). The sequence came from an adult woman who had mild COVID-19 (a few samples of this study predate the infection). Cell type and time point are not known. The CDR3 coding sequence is TGCGCCAGCAGCCAAGATCGGGGACAGGGGCTATCAGATACGCAGTATTTT. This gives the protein CASSQDRGQGLSDTQYF.